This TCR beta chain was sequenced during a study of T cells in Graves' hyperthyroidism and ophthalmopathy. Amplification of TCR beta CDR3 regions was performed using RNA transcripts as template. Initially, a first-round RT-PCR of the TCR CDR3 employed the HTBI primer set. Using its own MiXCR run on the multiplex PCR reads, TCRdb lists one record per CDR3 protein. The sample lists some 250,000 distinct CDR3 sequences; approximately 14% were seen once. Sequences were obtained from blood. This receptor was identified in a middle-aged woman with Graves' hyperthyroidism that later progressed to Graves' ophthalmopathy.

CDR3 nucleotide sequence: TGTGCCAGCTCAGATCTAGCGGGAGGGCCAAATGAGCAGTTCTTC. As protein: CASSDLAGGPNEQFF. The genes are TRBV18 and TRBJ2-1, with 12 bases identical to TRBD2. V shed 5 bases and J 7 bases; nucleotides not matched to a gene: 6. CDR1 and CDR2 from the germline V gene are KGHSH and LQKENI. This CDR3 is 15 amino acids long.